This T cell receptor (beta chain) comes out of a study of CD8+CD57+ T cells in acquired aplastic anemia (dated by TCRdb to 2017 to 2018). In the study overall: DNA extracted from sorted CD4+ and CD8+ cells had a mean of roughly 3.3 ug, with a range of roughly 0.17 to 27.4 ug. CD8+CD57+ expansion was defined as frequency above the mean frequency observed in healthy subjects. Overall study results and their limits: Although some 28 CD8+ CDR3 sequences were shared by patients and controls, these sequences appeared highly expressed in patients and within the immunodominant clones of patients. Between patients and healthy controls, no significant difference in CD8+ Simpson's diversity was found (P=0.060).

Flow cytometry had shown CD8+CD57+ cell expansion in the patients selected for sequencing. All patients had severe acquired aplastic anemia diagnosed by International Study of Aplastic Anemia and Agranulocytosis and Camitta criteria. No patient had received any therapy when blood was sampled. In the study, sorted CD4+ and CD8+ blood T cells from patients with severe aplastic anemia and from healthy subjects underwent deep sequencing of TCR repertoires. In the USA, patient enrollment took place under clinicaltrials.gov protocols 00001620, 01623167, 00001397, 00071045, 00081523 and 00961064. Ficoll-Paque density gradient centrifugation was used to isolate peripheral blood mononuclear cells. Before DNA extraction, CD4+ and CD8+ T cells were sorted by FACS or by magnetic beads. The CDR3, cysteine through phenylalanine, is 15 amino acids long. Here the CDR3 DNA is all that survives: 45 bases in frame from base 1. The germline V end is reduced by 4 bases and the J end by 0 bases; junction bases left unmatched: 6. From the germline V gene, CDR1 is MNHNS and CDR2 is SASEGT.

Genomic DNA served as template for TCR beta VDJ combination and CDR3 sequence profiling. An Illumina HiSeq 2000 was the platform used for TCR repertoire sequencing. Regarding the original processing steps: Repertoires were assessed using TRBV/TRBJ rearrangement plots, CDR3 size and DJ length profiles, and Simpson's diversity index. The most abundant DNA sequence in the deep sequencing data was taken as the immunodominant clone. CDR3 amino acid sequences were checked for sharing across subjects and were also compared against the VDJdb database and published repertoires. TCRdb redid the processing of the public reads, applying fastp at Q25 and MiXCR, and retained in-frame beta chains. Every distinct CDR3 protein forms one entry, paired with its most common genes and DNA. TCRdb, not the original authors, processed these V and J calls. Across this sample there are 150,000 to 180,000 distinct CDR3 sequences, with over 50% seen only once. The biggest ten clones account for about an eighth of the sample.

Of note for this clonotype: This receptor's antigen is unknown. The input lacks base qualities; no much larger clone sits a single base away.

The chain is made from TRBV6-1 and TRBJ2-7, with 7 bases in between that match TRBD2. This receptor was obtained from a human donor with aplastic anemia. Material for sequencing was sorted CD4+, CD8+, or CD8+CD57+ T cells (not recorded which) from PBMCs. In nucleotide form, the sequence is TGTGCCAGCAGTGTGGTGCGGGGGAGCTCCTACGAGCAGTACTTC. Translation gives CASSVVRGSSYEQYF.